The 27 T cell receptor beta chains presented below share a single source sample, sequenced in a study of T cells after yellow fever vaccination. Via MiXCR, TCRdb re-called the 5' RACE reads, giving one row per CDR3 protein. Of more than 350,000 distinct CDR3 sequences listed, 11% were seen once; the top ten hold roughly 18%. Source: PBMCs, taken on the day of the first yellow fever vaccination. These receptors came from a man in his late teens or twenties who received the YFV17D yellow fever vaccine.

This clonotype turned up a few times. The gene calls are TRBV5-5 and TRBJ1-1; the D gene is possibly TRBD1 (5 bases). The germline V and J ends were trimmed by 1 base and 5 bases, with 9 bases remaining between them. Germline lookup yields CDR1 SGHKS and CDR2 YYEKEE (reference sequence). The CDR3 is 13 residues long. The CDR3 here is CASSLRGWTEAFF. DNA of the CDR3: TGTGCCAGCAGCTTGAGGGGTTGGACTGAAGCTTTCTTT.

V is TRBV5-1 and J is TRBJ1-3; D is undetermined. CDR3 length: 15 amino acids. V dropped 0 bases and J dropped 0 bases, with 7 bases sitting between them. Germline V CDR1 and CDR2: SGHRS, YFSETQ. CDR3 region: CASSLEGISGNTIYF. The CDR3, as DNA: TGCGCCAGCAGCTTGGAAGGGATCTCTGGAAACACCATATATTTT.

The chain combines TRBV5-1 with TRBJ2-3; no firm D call. Germline V gene sequence: CDR1 SGHRS, CDR2 YFSETQ. The CDR3 covers 16 residues. V was trimmed by 0 bases and J by 0 bases, leaving 11 bases between them. CDR3 in amino acids: CASSLATPSSTDTQYF. The CDR3 bases are TGCGCCAGCAGCTTGGCTACACCTTCTAGCACAGATACGCAGTATTTT. Drawing the rest from reference TRBV5-1 and TRBJ2-3, the complete variable domain is KAGVTQTPRYLIKTRGQQVTLSCSPISGHRSVSWYQQTPGQGLQFLFEYFSETQRNKGNFPGRFSGRQFSNSRSEMNVSTLELGDSALYLCASSLATPSSTDTQYFGPGTRLTVL.

J is TRBJ2-7 and V is TRBV5-1, with 7 bases fitting TRBD1. This CDR3 region has 14 residues. Trimming cost V 4 bases and J 2 bases; bases outside gene matches: 6. Germline values: CDR1 SGHRS, CDR2 YFSETQ. The CDR3 is CASSPRDRTYEQYF. The CDR3 DNA reads TGCGCCAGCAGCCCCCGGGACAGAACCTACGAGCAGTACTTC.

This chain joins TRBV5-1 and TRBJ2-7; TRBD2 aligns across 9 bases. The CDR3 length is 13 residues. Germline assignment: CDR1 SGHRS and CDR2 YFSETQ. Germline trimming cut 3 bases from V and 5 bases from J; bases unmatched to any gene: 3. CDR3 protein: CASSSWTSDEQYF. CDR3 nucleotides: TGCGCCAGCAGCTCCTGGACTAGCGACGAGCAGTACTTC.

The V call is TRBV9, the J call TRBJ2-2, with TRBD1 matching over 7 bases. The CDR3 sequence is 16 residues long. CDR1 and CDR2 from the germline V gene are SGDLS and YYNGEE. Losses at the gene ends were 0 bases for V and 4 bases for J; bases not matched to a gene: 6. The CDR3 DNA is TGTGCCAGCAGCGTAGTCAAGGGGGCAGGCACCGGGGAGCTGTTTTTT. Amino acid sequence: CASSVVKGAGTGELFF.

This clonotype has at least ten counts. The chain joins TRBV7-6 to TRBJ2-3; TRBD2 matches 11 bases. The germline V gene encodes CDR1 SGHVS and CDR2 FNYEAQ. V trimming: 5 bases; J trimming: 0 bases; junction bases outside the gene matches: 13. This CDR3 comprises 19 residues. Here the CDR3 reads CASSPPRGASGGSTDTQYF. The DNA of the CDR3 is TGTGCCAGCAGCCCACCACGCGGGGCTAGCGGGGGGAGCACAGATACGCAGTATTTT.

This clonotype has more than one count but fewer than ten. The chain employs TRBV3-1 and TRBJ2-2; 7 nucleotides agree with TRBD2. The germline V gene has CDR1 LGHDT and CDR2 YNNKEL (reference sequence). This CDR3 is 17 amino acids long. J was trimmed by 4 bases and V by 4 bases; bases with no gene match: 12. The CDR3 protein is CASSPSAGPSRTGELFF. CDR3 DNA sequence: TGTGCCAGCAGCCCCTCAGCGGGGCCCTCGCGCACCGGGGAGCTGTTTTTT. The variable domain in full, with the rest retrieved from reference TRBV3-1 and TRBJ2-2, is DTAVSQTPKYLVTQMGNDKSIKCEQNLGHDTMYWYKQDSKKFLKIMFSYNNKELIINETVPNRFSPKSPDKAHLNLHINSLELGDSAVYFCASSPSAGPSRTGELFFGEGSRLTVL.

The chain has TRBV12-3 or TRBV12-4 and TRBJ2-2, with D possibly TRBD1 on 5 matching bases. Trimming removed 5 bases from V and 7 bases from J, with 8 bases in between. The CDR3 has 12 amino acids. Written as DNA, the CDR3 is TGTGCCAGCAGTGCAGGGATCGGGGAGCTGTTTTTT. It translates to CASSAGIGELFF.

The sample holds a few counts of this clonotype. A read error may produce the germline difference seen at one junction end. This rearrangement joins TRBV10-3 to TRBJ1-2, with D possibly TRBD1 on 5 matching bases. Germline CDR1 ENHRY, CDR2 SYGVKD. The CDR3 length is 12 residues. DNA of the CDR3: TGTGCCATCAGTGCCGGGGCTATACAGTTAATCTTC. Amino acids: CAISAGAIQLIF.

This clonotype was found many times. The chain joins TRBV24-1 to TRBJ2-1; D call uncertain. Trimming took 4 bases from V and 6 from J, leaving 12 bases between them. Germline assignment: CDR1 KGHDR and CDR2 SFDVKD. The CDR3 loop spans 14 amino acids. This CDR3 reads CATSEGFQSNEQFF. In DNA, the CDR3 is TGTGCCACCAGTGAAGGGTTCCAAAGCAATGAGCAGTTCTTC.

This clonotype was detected only a few times. The rearrangement links TRBV5-6 to TRBJ2-1; TRBD2 aligns across 8 bases. From germline, CDR1 is SGHDT and CDR2 YYEEEE. This CDR3 spans 13 amino acids. J gave up 8 bases and V 4 bases, and 5 bases lay outside the gene matches. CDR3 residues: CASSEGLVYEQFF. Written as DNA, the CDR3 is TGTGCCAGCAGCGAGGGACTAGTCTATGAGCAGTTCTTC.

A few counts support this clonotype. This rearrangement joins TRBV6-4 to TRBJ2-3; 13 positions agree with TRBD2. CDR3 length equals 16 residues. The J segment lost 5 bases and the V segment lost 0 bases, leaving 2 bases of the junction unmatched. Germline V gene data show CDR1 as MRHNA and CDR2 as SNTAGT. CDR3 coding DNA: TGTGCCAGCAGTGACTCAACTAGCGGGGGGGGAGATACGCAGTATTTT. Its protein product is CASSDSTSGGGDTQYF.

This chain uses TRBV7-2 with TRBJ1-2, with 9 bases that match TRBD1. Germline V gives CDR1 SGHTA, CDR2 FQGNSA. The CDR3 sequence is 14 residues long. With V trimmed by 9 bases and J by 6 bases, 11 bases remained unmatched. The CDR3 loop is CASITDRGTNGYTF. The CDR3, as DNA: TGTGCCAGTATCACCGACAGGGGGACAAATGGCTACACCTTC. Based on the CDR3 plus reference TRBV7-2 and TRBJ1-2, the full variable domain is GAGVSQSPSNKVTEKGKDVELRCDPISGHTALYWYRQSLGQGLEFLIYFQGNSAPDKSGLPSDRFSAERTGGSVSTLTIQRTQQEDSAVYLCASITDRGTNGYTFGSGTRLTVV.

The genes are TRBV6-5 and TRBJ1-2, with TRBD1 identical over 9 bases. V lost 7 bases to trimming and J lost 7 bases; unmatched junction nucleotides: 4. This CDR3 is built from 12 residues. From germline, CDR1 is MNHEY and CDR2 SVGAGI. The CDR3 here is CASKTGGLGYTF. DNA of the CDR3: TGTGCCAGCAAGACAGGGGGGCTTGGCTACACCTTC.

V and J are TRBV18 and TRBJ1-1; 7 positions match TRBD1. Germline CDR1 reads KGHSH; CDR2 reads LQKENI. This CDR3 has 16 amino acids. The V segment lost 5 bases and the J segment 4 bases; nucleotides outside the gene matches: 13. The CDR3 is CASSSTTGRGSTEAFF. The CDR3, as DNA: TGTGCCAGCTCATCGACGACAGGGCGAGGTAGCACTGAAGCTTTCTTT. Combining the CDR3 with reference TRBV18 and TRBJ1-1 gives the whole variable domain NAGVMQNPRHLVRRRGQEARLRCSPMKGHSHVYWYRQLPEEGLKFMVYLQKENIIDESGMPKERFSAEFPKEGPSILRIQQVVRGDSAAYFCASSSTTGRGSTEAFFGQGTRLTVV.

This clonotype was counted ten times or more. The chain carries TRBV7-8 and TRBJ1-5; 8 nucleotides line up with TRBD1. The CDR3 contains 17 residues. V lost 6 bases, J lost 0 bases, and 10 bases stayed unmatched. Germline V gene data show CDR1 as SGHVS and CDR2 as FQNEAQ. CDR3: CASSRDRSSYSNQPQHF. CDR3 DNA sequence: TGTGCCAGCAGTAGGGACAGGAGTTCTTATAGCAATCAGCCCCAGCATTTT.

The chain employs TRBV2 and TRBJ1-4; D is uncertain. The CDR3 has 14 residues. The germline V gene has CDR1 SNHLY and CDR2 FYNNEI. V was pared by 2 bases and J by 8 bases, with 12 bases between. The CDR3 DNA is TGTGCCAGCAGTGAAAGGAAGCGGGCAGAAAAACTGTTTTTT. Translating it yields CASSERKRAEKLFF.

This chain joins TRBV30 and TRBJ1-5; D remains unclear. Trimming removed 0 bases at V and 7 bases at J, with 10 bases between. The CDR3 consists of 13 residues. From germline, CDR1 is GTSNPN and CDR2 SVGIG (reference sequence). The CDR3 nucleotides read TGTGCCTGGAGTGTAGCTTTTGGGCAGCCCCAGCATTTT. Translating it yields CAWSVAFGQPQHF. The full variable domain, completed using reference TRBV30 and TRBJ1-5, is SQTIHQWPATLVQPVGSPLSLECTVEGTSNPNLYWYRQAAGRGLQLLFYSVGIGQISSEVPQNLSASRPQDRQFILSSKKLLLSDSGFYLCAWSVAFGQPQHFGDGTRLSIL.

On this clonotype: A read error may produce the germline difference seen at one junction end. The V call is TRBV7-2, the J call TRBJ1-2, with a tentative D call TRBD1 (5 bases). The CDR3 totals 14 residues. Germline CDR1 is SGHTA and CDR2 is FQGNSA. The CDR3 region is CVSNNPGPSYGYTF. In nucleotides, the CDR3 is TGTGTCAGCAACAACCCGGGACCTTCTTATGGCTACACCTTC.

The gene calls are TRBV6-2 or TRBV6-3 and TRBJ1-5; the match to TRBD1 covers 7 bases. With V trimmed by 5 bases and J by 4 bases, 11 bases remained unmatched. CDR3 length: 16 residues. Per the germline V gene, CDR1 is MNHEY and CDR2 is SVGEGT. In DNA form, the CDR3 reads TGTGCCAGCAGTGGTAACTCCGGGACAGCTAATCAGCCCCAGCATTTT. It encodes CASSGNSGTANQPQHF.

This clonotype was counted between two and nine times. V is TRBV3-1 and J is TRBJ2-2, with D unclear. Trimming cost V 4 bases and J 5 bases, with 8 bases left between them. Germline V gene data show CDR1 as LGHDT and CDR2 as YNNKEL (reference sequence). This CDR3 has 13 residues. CDR3 protein: CASSPFGTGELFF. CDR3 bases: TGTGCCAGCAGCCCGTTTGGAACCGGGGAGCTGTTTTTT.

This chain joins TRBV7-2 and TRBJ2-4; weak D call: TRBD2 (6 bases). Germline V gene data show CDR1 as SGHTA and CDR2 as FQGNSA. The CDR3 runs to 13 residues. With 2 bases removed from V and 8 bases from J, the gap between germline ends came to 10 bases. The CDR3 is CASSLRLGDIQYF. The CDR3 nucleotides read TGTGCCAGCAGCTTAAGACTAGGGGACATTCAGTACTTC.

The rearrangement links TRBV30 to TRBJ2-6, with 8 bases fitting TRBD1. Unmatched junction bases numbered 1, after V lost 1 base and J lost 2 bases. Germline CDR1 is GTSNPN and CDR2 is SVGIG (reference sequence). The CDR3 has 15 amino acids. CDR3 loop: CAWSAGGAGANVLTF. CDR3 in DNA: TGTGCCTGGAGTGCAGGGGGCGCTGGGGCCAACGTCCTGACTTTC.

The rearrangement uses TRBV7-9 and TRBJ2-2; no reliable D call. CDR1 is SEHNR, CDR2 FQNEAQ, per germline (reference sequence). The CDR3 length is 13 residues. V lost 5 bases and J lost 7, with 11 bases in between. The CDR3 coding sequence is TGTGCCAGCAGCGATTCAAATTTCGGGGAGCTGTTTTTT. Its translation: CASSDSNFGELFF.

V is TRBV19 and J is TRBJ1-5, with D unclear. The V end lost 4 bases, the J end lost 7 bases, and 11 bases lay between the germline ends. Germline CDR1 and CDR2: LNHDA and SQIVND (reference sequence). This CDR3 has 13 amino acids. CDR3 sequence reads: CASSRTAGQPQHF. The CDR3 DNA reads TGTGCCAGTAGTAGGACCGCCGGACAGCCCCAGCATTTT.

The chain has TRBV7-6 and TRBJ2-3; 9 positions match TRBD1. In germline, CDR1 is SGHVS, CDR2 FNYEAQ. V gave up 5 bases and J gave up 0 bases; unmatched junction bases: 6. There are 16 residues in the CDR3. The DNA for the CDR3 is TGTGCCAGCAGCATGGGGGGGACAGGGAGCACAGATACGCAGTATTTT. Translation: CASSMGGTGSTDTQYF.